These T cell receptor beta chains were read from a single sample in a study of cytomegalovirus exposure and HLA in healthy donors. The protocol was immunoSEQ multiplex PCR, while the TCRdb copy is restricted to in-frame clones and leaves out a portion. The sample's table shows fewer than 250,000 clones. Material: PBMCs. These receptors were collected from a woman aged 25 to 39 in good health and CMV-seropositive. Both conserved end residues are part of each CDR3. D genes are given only for firm matches.

d_call | j_call | v_call | cdr3_aa | cdr3_nt
NA | TRBJ1-6 | TRBV5-6 | CASSLAGGRNSPLHF | TGTGCCAGCAGCTTGGCTGGGGGCCGAAATTCACCCCTCCACTTT
NA | TRBJ1-2 | TRBV27 | CASSLSFQNYGYTF | TGTGCCAGCAGTTTATCGTTCCAGAACTATGGCTACACCTTC
NA | TRBJ1-4 | TRBV29-1 | CSVERYRATSKPLATNEKLFF | TGCAGCGTTGAAAGGTACAGGGCAACGAGTAAACCACTCGCAACTAATGAAAAACTGTTTTTT
TRBD2 | TRBJ2-5 | TRBV7-8 | CASSPGDYNQQYF | TGTGCCAGCAGCCCTGGGGACTATAACCAGCAGTACTTC
NA | TRBJ2-1 | TRBV15 | CATSRVNEQFF | TGTGCCACCAGCAGAGTAAATGAGCAGTTCTTC
NA | TRBJ2-6 | TRBV5-1 | CASSLVARTASGANVLTF | TGCGCCAGCAGCTTGGTGGCGAGGACAGCCTCTGGGGCCAACGTCCTGACTTTC
TRBD2 | TRBJ2-5 | TRBV27 | CASSLLGTSGGGETQYF | TGTGCCAGCAGTTTATTGGGGACTAGCGGGGGGGGAGAGACCCAGTACTTC
TRBD1 | TRBJ1-4 | TRBV7-9 | CASSLDRGRGEKLFF | TGTGCCAGCAGCCTCGACAGGGGACGGGGGGAAAAACTGTTTTTT
NA | TRBJ2-2 | TRBV6-6 | CASRTSPYTGELFF | TGTGCCAGCAGAACTAGCCCTTACACCGGGGAGCTGTTTTTT
TRBD1 | TRBJ1-5 | TRBV18 | CASSPPGQGHQPQHF | TGTGCCAGCTCACCCCCGGGACAGGGGCATCAGCCCCAGCATTTT
TRBD1 | TRBJ2-3 | TRBV10-3 | CAISQGAFTDTQYF | TGTGCCATCAGTCAGGGGGCTTTTACAGATACGCAGTATTTT
NA | TRBJ1-1 | TRBV19 | CASSRRTHGGTEAFF | TGTGCCAGTAGTAGGAGGACTCACGGGGGGACTGAAGCTTTCTTT
NA | TRBJ2-7 | TRBV5-1 | CASSSVRSYEQYF | TGCGCCAGCAGCTCCGTTCGGTCCTACGAGCAGTACTTC
NA | TRBJ2-3 | TRBV7-2 | CASSRIRGDTDTQYF | TGTGCCAGCAGCCGCATCAGGGGGGACACAGATACGCAGTATTTT
TRBD1 | TRBJ1-2 | TRBV7-6 | CASSLTGVHGYTF | TGTGCCAGCAGCCTGACAGGGGTTCATGGCTACACCTTC
TRBD1 | TRBJ1-2 | TRBV27 | CASSPQGQGGFYGYTF | TGTGCCAGCAGTCCCCAGGGACAGGGGGGTTTCTATGGCTACACCTTC
TRBD2 | TRBJ2-7 | TRBV27 | CASSLGLAEFYEQYF | TGTGCCAGCAGTTTAGGACTAGCGGAGTTCTACGAGCAGTACTTC
TRBD1 | TRBJ1-5 | TRBV5-4 | CASSPDRDGQPQHF | TGTGCCAGCAGCCCCGACAGGGATGGCCAGCCCCAGCATTTT
TRBD2 | TRBJ2-1 | TRBV5-1 | CASSWASGGAKDEQFF | TGCGCCAGCAGCTGGGCTAGCGGGGGGGCCAAGGATGAGCAGTTCTTC
NA | TRBJ2-7 | TRBV5-1 | CASSLARGVEQYF | TGCGCCAGCAGCTTGGCCAGGGGGGTTGAGCAGTACTTC
TRBD2 | TRBJ2-5 | TRBV28 | CASSAGASGGLQETQYF | TGTGCCAGCAGTGCGGGGGCTAGCGGGGGACTTCAAGAGACCCAGTACTTC
NA | TRBJ2-1 | TRBV6-5 | CASSYTRSSYNEQFF | TGTGCCAGCAGTTATACTAGGAGCTCCTACAATGAGCAGTTCTTC
TRBD1 | TRBJ1-6 | TRBV7-6 | CASSVTGENSPLHF | TGTGCCAGCAGCGTAACAGGGGAGAATTCACCCCTCCACTTT
TRBD2 | TRBJ2-7 | TRBV28 | CASSSAGTSGSLEQYF | TGTGCCAGCAGTTCTGCCGGGACTAGCGGTAGTCTAGAGCAGTACTTC
TRBD2 | TRBJ2-7 | TRBV6-5 | CASSYSRLAGTYEQYF | TGTGCCAGCAGTTACTCGAGGCTAGCGGGAACCTACGAGCAGTACTTC
NA | TRBJ2-7 | TRBV19 | CASSAGQTYEQYF | TGTGCCAGTAGCGCGGGACAGACCTACGAGCAGTACTTC
TRBD2 | TRBJ2-2 | TRBV28 | CASSLSPAGGKAGELFF | TGTGCCAGCAGTTTGAGCCCCGCGGGGGGCAAGGCCGGGGAGCTGTTTTTT
TRBD1 | TRBJ1-5 | TRBV5-6 | CASSLGDRGRNQPQHF | TGTGCCAGCAGCTTGGGGGACAGGGGCAGGAATCAGCCCCAGCATTTT
TRBD2 | TRBJ2-1 | TRBV7-6 | CASSLGGSGIYNEQFF | TGTGCCAGCAGCTTAGGTGGTAGCGGGATCTACAATGAGCAGTTCTTC
NA | TRBJ2-7 | TRBV6-5 | CASRIPGHSNEQYF | TGTGCCAGCAGGATCCCGGGACACTCCAACGAGCAGTACTTC
NA | TRBJ2-3 | TRBV7-9 | CASSLRITGLFDTQYF | TGTGCCAGCAGCTTACGTATCACAGGTCTCTTTGATACGCAGTATTTT
NA | TRBJ2-1 | TRBV9 | CASSVAGAYNEQFF | TGTGCCAGCAGCGTAGCGGGAGCTTACAATGAGCAGTTCTTC
TRBD2 | TRBJ2-1 | TRBV7-2 | CASSRLAGEPNEQFF | TGTGCCAGCAGCCGACTAGCGGGGGAGCCCAATGAGCAGTTCTTC
NA | TRBJ1-2 | TRBV28 | CASSPEGPHYGYTF | TGTGCCAGCTCACCAGAGGGTCCGCACTATGGCTACACCTTC
NA | TRBJ1-6 | TRBV10-3 | CAISESLRGSYNSPLHF | TGTGCCATCAGTGAGTCGTTGCGCGGATCCTATAATTCACCCCTCCACTTT
TRBD2 | TRBJ2-1 | TRBV5-1 | CASKLGLAAVNEQFF | TGCGCCAGCAAATTGGGACTAGCGGCAGTAAATGAGCAGTTCTTC
TRBD2 | TRBJ2-1 | TRBV2 | CASRELAGGSNEQFF | TGTGCCAGCAGGGAACTAGCGGGGGGGTCCAATGAGCAGTTCTTC
NA | TRBJ1-2 | TRBV18 | CASSPKRQNYGYTF | TGTGCCAGCTCACCAAAGAGACAGAACTATGGCTACACCTTC
TRBD2 | TRBJ2-5 | TRBV29-1 | CSVGGRERETQYF | TGCAGCGTTGGAGGGCGGGAGAGAGAGACCCAGTACTTC
NA | TRBJ2-7 | TRBV29-1 | CSLNRARHEQYF | TGCAGCCTAAACAGGGCACGCCACGAGCAGTACTTC
TRBD1 | TRBJ2-7 | TRBV6-6 | CASSHVWDSLTYEQYF | TGTGCCAGCAGTCACGTCTGGGACAGCCTTACCTACGAGCAGTACTTC
TRBD1 | TRBJ2-7 | TRBV4-1 | CASSHGTGLPSGYEQYF | TGCGCCAGCAGCCACGGGACAGGGCTCCCCTCGGGGTACGAGCAGTACTTC